This T cell receptor beta chain emerged from a study of blood T cell repertoires in COVID-19. Germline V CDR1 and CDR2: MGHDK, SYGVNS. This CDR3 has 16 residues. The V gene end was trimmed by 6 bases and the J gene end by 6 bases; junction bases not matched to a gene: 12. TCRdb keeps only in-frame clones here, not all; method: immunoSEQ multiplex PCR. The sample shows roughly 60,000 clones, roughly 84% of them seen only once. Input material: peripheral blood. The receptor comes from a young man with COVID-19, enrolled during active disease. J is TRBJ2-1 and V is TRBV25-1; TRBD1 aligns across 9 bases. CDR3 sequence (DNA): TGTGCCAGCAGCGACTGGGGGGACAGGGTGTCCAATGAGCAGTTCTTC. Amino acid sequence: CASSDWGDRVSNEQFF.